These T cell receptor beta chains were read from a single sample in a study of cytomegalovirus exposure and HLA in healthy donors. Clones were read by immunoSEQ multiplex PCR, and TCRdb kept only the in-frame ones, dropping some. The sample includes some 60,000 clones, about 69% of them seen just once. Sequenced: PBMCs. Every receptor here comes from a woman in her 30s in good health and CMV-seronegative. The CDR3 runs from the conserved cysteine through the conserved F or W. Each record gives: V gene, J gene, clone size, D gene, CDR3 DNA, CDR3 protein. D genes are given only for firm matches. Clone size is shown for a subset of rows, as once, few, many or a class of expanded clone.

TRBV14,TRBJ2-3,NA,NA,TGTGCCAGCAGCCCCCCCCGGACAGCCTATTACACAGATACGCAGTATTTT,CASSPPRTAYYTDTQYF
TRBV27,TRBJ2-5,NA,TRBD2,TGTGCCAGCAGCGGACTAGCGGCCACTCAAGAGACCCAGTACTTC,CASSGLAATQETQYF
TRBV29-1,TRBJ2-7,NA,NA,TGCAGCGTTTCCCTCGGCGGAGATCCCTACGAGCAGTACTTC,CSVSLGGDPYEQYF
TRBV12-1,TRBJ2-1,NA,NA,TGTGCCAGCAGCCCCCCTCTAGGAGCGGGCGCAGTTAACTCCTACAATGAGCAGTTCTTC,CASSPPLGAGAVNSYNEQFF
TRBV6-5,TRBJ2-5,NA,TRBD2,TGTGCCAGCAGCCGCCTAGCGGGAGCAGAGACCCAGTACTTC,CASSRLAGAETQYF
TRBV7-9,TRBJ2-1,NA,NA,TGTGCCAGCAGTCATCCTATGGAGTTCTACAATGAGCAGTTCTTC,CASSHPMEFYNEQFF
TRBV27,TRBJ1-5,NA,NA,TGTGCCAGCAGTTCCTATGGCAATCAGCCCCAGCATTTT,CASSSYGNQPQHF
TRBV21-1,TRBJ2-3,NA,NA,TGTGCCAGCAGCTCCAGGAGGGGACAGAACACAGATACGCAGTATTTT,CASSSRRGQNTDTQYF
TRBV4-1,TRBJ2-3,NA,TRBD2,TGCGCCAGCAGCCTTCTCACCGGGACTAGCGGGCCGATGGCCCCCACAGATACGCAGTATTTT,CASSLLTGTSGPMAPTDTQYF
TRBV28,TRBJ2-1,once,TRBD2,TGTGCCAGCTCTACTCCCGGGACTAGCGCCTACAATGAGCAGTTCTTC,CASSTPGTSAYNEQFF
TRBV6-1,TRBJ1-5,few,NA,TGTGCCAGCAGTGAACACAGCACTTATAGCAATCAGCCCCAGCATTTT,CASSEHSTYSNQPQHF
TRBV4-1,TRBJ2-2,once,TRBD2,TGCGCCAGTACCCTAGCGGGAGATACCGGGGAGCTGTTTTTT,CASTLAGDTGELFF
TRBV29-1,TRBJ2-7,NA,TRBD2,TGCAGCGTAGCGGGAGGGGGCGAGCAGTACTTC,CSVAGGGEQYF
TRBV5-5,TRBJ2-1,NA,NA,TGTGCCAGCAGCTTGGCCGTATACAATGAGCAGTTCTTC,CASSLAVYNEQFF
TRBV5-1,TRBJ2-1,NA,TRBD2,TGCGCCAGCAGCTTTGGACTAGCCTCGAGCTCCTACAATGAGCAGTTCTTC,CASSFGLASSSYNEQFF
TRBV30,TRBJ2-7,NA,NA,TGTGCCTGGAGCCGCTCAGGGGACTACGAGCAGTACTTC,CAWSRSGDYEQYF
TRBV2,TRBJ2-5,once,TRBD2,TGTGCCAGCAGTGAGGTAGCGGGAGAGGTGGAGACCCAGTACTTC,CASSEVAGEVETQYF
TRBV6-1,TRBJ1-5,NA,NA,TGTGCCGGGGGGACGCGGGGCAATCAGCCCCAGCATTTT,CAGGTRGNQPQHF
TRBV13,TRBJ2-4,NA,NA,TGTGCCAGCAGCTTCCCACTAGCCAAAAACATTCAGTACTTC,CASSFPLAKNIQYF
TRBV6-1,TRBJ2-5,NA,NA,TGTGCCACCTTCTCCGGAGGACCCGCGGAGACCCAGTACTTC,CATFSGGPAETQYF
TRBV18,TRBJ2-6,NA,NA,TGTGCCAGCTCAACCAGGGGGGCTGGGGCCAACGTCCTGACTTTC,CASSTRGAGANVLTF
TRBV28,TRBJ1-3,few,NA,TGTGCCAGCAGACCAGACCGGAGCTCTGGAAACACCATATATTTT,CASRPDRSSGNTIYF
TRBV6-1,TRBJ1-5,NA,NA,TGTGCCAGCAGTGACAGGGCGGCCAATCAGCCCCAGCATTTT,CASSDRAANQPQHF
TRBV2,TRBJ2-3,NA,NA,TGTGCCAGCACCGAAGGTCCCCTCAGGGTTGGGACAGATACGCAGTATTTT,CASTEGPLRVGTDTQYF
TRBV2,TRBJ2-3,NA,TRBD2,TGTGCCAGCACTGGCCCCGCTAGCGGGAGGGGGGATACGCAGTATTTT,CASTGPASGRGDTQYF
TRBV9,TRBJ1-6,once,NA,TGTGCCAGCAGCAACCGGGACTCTAATTCACCCCTCCACTTT,CASSNRDSNSPLHF
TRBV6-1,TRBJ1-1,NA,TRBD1,TGTGCCAGCAGTGAAGTTGGGAGGGGACAGGGGGCCGTCGGCACTGAAGCTTTCTTT,CASSEVGRGQGAVGTEAFF
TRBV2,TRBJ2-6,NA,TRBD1,TGTGCCAGCAGTCCCCAGGGGGCGCCTGGGGCCAACGTCCTGACTTTC,CASSPQGAPGANVLTF
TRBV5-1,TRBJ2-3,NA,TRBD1,TGCGCCAGCAGCTTGGAGGGGGCCTTCCCGGCAGATACGCAGTATTTT,CASSLEGAFPADTQYF
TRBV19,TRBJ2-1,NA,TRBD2,TGTGCCAGTACCCTAGAGGGGTGGACTAGGCCCCACAATGAGCAGTTCTTC,CASTLEGWTRPHNEQFF
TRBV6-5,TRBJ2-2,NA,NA,TGTGCCAGCAGTTACTCGTCGGGCGGGGAGCTGTTTTTT,CASSYSSGGELFF
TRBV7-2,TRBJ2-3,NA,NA,TGTGCCAGCAGCTTAGAAGCTTCTAGCACAGATACGCAGTATTTT,CASSLEASSTDTQYF
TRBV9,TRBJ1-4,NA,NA,TGTGCCAGCAGCTCACTGGGGGGTGCGGATGAAAAACTGTTTTTT,CASSSLGGADEKLFF
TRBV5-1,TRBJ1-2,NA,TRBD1,TGCGCCAGCAGCTCGACAGGGGTTTTTAACTATGGCTACCCCTTC,CASSSTGVFNYGYPF
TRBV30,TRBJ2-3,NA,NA,TGTGCCTGGAGTGGGATTAGCGGATACACAGATACGCAGTATTTT,CAWSGISGYTDTQYF
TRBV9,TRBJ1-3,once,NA,TGTGCCAGCAGCGCACAGGGCCCTCTCTCTGGAAACACCATATATTTT,CASSAQGPLSGNTIYF
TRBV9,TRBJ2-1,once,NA,TGTGCCAGCAGCGTAGCGGGAGAGTACAATGAGCAGTTCTTC,CASSVAGEYNEQFF
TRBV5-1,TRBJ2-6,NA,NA,TGCGCCAGCAGGAGTGCCCCCCGGAACGTCCTGACTTTC,CASRSAPRNVLTF
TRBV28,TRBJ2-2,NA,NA,TGTGCCAGCAGCCCTCCGAGAGTCCTACTCACCGGGGAGCTGTTTTTT,CASSPPRVLLTGELFF
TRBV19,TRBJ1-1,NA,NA,TGTGCCAGTAGTATAAAGGGGCAGGCGAACACTGAAGCTTTCTTT,CASSIKGQANTEAFF